The 5 T cell receptor beta chains below were found in one sample sequenced in a study of cytomegalovirus exposure and HLA in healthy donors. The method was immunoSEQ multiplex PCR; TCRdb's version includes in-frame clones alone and lacks a portion of them. Seen here are some 170,000 clones, approximately 96% observed once, and the top ten hold 0.8% to 0.95%. The sequencing sample was made of PBMCs. These receptors were obtained from a woman younger than 30 in good health and CMV-seronegative.

A single count supports this clone. This chain connects TRBV27 to TRBJ2-3, with 10 bases lining up with TRBD2. The CDR3 is 18 residues long. The germline V gene has CDR1 MNHEY and CDR2 SMNVEV (reference sequence). J gave up 0 bases and V 3 bases, and 9 bases lay outside the gene matches. Written as DNA, the CDR3 is TGTGCCAGCAGTTTTTTAGGGCTAGCGGGAGACAGCACAGATACGCAGTATTTT. This translates into CASSFLGLAGDSTDTQYF.

J is TRBJ2-1 and V is TRBV18; 8 bases match TRBD2. Trimming at V came to 6 bases and at J to 6 bases, leaving 10 bases not matched to a gene. CDR3 length: 15 amino acids. Germline CDR1 reads KGHSH; CDR2 reads LQKENI. For the CDR3, the DNA is TGTGCCAGCTCCCAGCGTAGCGGGGCCGGCAATGAGCAGTTCTTC. Encoded protein: CASSQRSGAGNEQFF.

This clone was observed a single time. CDR3: CATQGSSLTDTQYF. The CDR3, as DNA: TGTGCCACCCAGGGGTCTTCTCTCACAGATACGCAGTATTTT. This chain connects TRBV10-3 to TRBJ2-3; a weak D match, TRBD1 (6 bases). The CDR3 is 14 residues long. CDR1 is ENHRY, CDR2 SYGVKD, per germline. Trimming left V 10 bases short and J 2 bases short, with 16 bases between.

The J gene is TRBJ1-1, the V gene TRBV4-3; D is possibly TRBD1 (5 bases). Germline loops: CDR1 LGHNA, CDR2 YSLEER. V was shortened by 0 bases and J by 1 base, with 15 bases between the two germline ends. This CDR3 is 17 amino acids long. Here the CDR3 DNA reads TGCGCCAGCAGCCAAGATAGGGGCTGGCAAAAGAACACTGAAGCTTTCTTT. This encodes CASSQDRGWQKNTEAFF.

CDR3 residues: CASSYRGLANTGELFF. CDR3 nucleotides: TGTGCCAGCAGTTATAGGGGGCTCGCGAACACCGGGGAGCTGTTTTTT. The V gene is TRBV27, the J gene TRBJ2-2; 7 bases fit TRBD1. The CDR3 totals 16 residues. Germline CDR1 reads MNHEY; CDR2 reads SMNVEV (reference sequence). Trimming cost V 4 bases and J 0 bases; bases outside gene matches: 5.